Sequencing of this T cell receptor (beta chain) was carried out in a study of blood T cell repertoires in COVID-19. Notes on this clone: Other nucleotide sequences from this sample produce the same CDR3.

CDR1 and CDR2 from the germline V gene are SGHRS and YFSETQ. V dropped 0 bases and J dropped 1 base, with 7 bases sitting between them. The CDR3 sequence is 14 residues long. In assigning cohorts, the study relied on participant-reported clinical history. Repertoires were generated with immunoSEQ multiplex PCR, while TCRdb's copy carries only in-frame clones and drops some. The sample includes fewer than 250,000 clones, nearly 90% of them seen just once. The chain couples TRBV5-1 to TRBJ2-5; D unresolved. Sample: PBMCs or T cells enriched from blood (not recorded which). The TCR comes from a man between 25 and 39 years old who had been exposed to COVID-19. CDR3 in amino acids: CASSLERGQETQYF. The CDR3 DNA is TGCGCCAGCAGCTTGGAGAGAGGCCAAGAGACCCAGTACTTC.